One T cell receptor beta chain is described in this entry. It has no known antigen specificity. No quality values exist for individual bases; no much larger clone is one base distant. The CDR3 regions of human TCRbeta chains were analyzed by immunosequencing. The authors' analysis ran thus. Repertoire TCRs were matched against a reference library of SARS-CoV-2-specific TCRs generated with the MIRA antigen-specificity platform. Breadth was defined as the fraction of unique TCRs that were SARS-CoV-2-associated, and depth was defined as the fraction of total T cells that were SARS-CoV-2-associated. Each spike-specific TCR was assigned to its reactive spike region and to a CD4 or CD8 class using the MIRA data. Log10-transformed breadth and depth values were compared by one-way ANOVA with Sidak's multiple comparisons tests. TCRdb obtained this table from immuneACCESS and retained in-frame rearrangements with V and J assigned. These tables miss some clones; where compared with another copy, unresolved V genes account for less than half of the shortfall, and the remainder is unexplained. Clone size and the V and J calls come from that table; the DNA yielded D and trimming. Across this sample there are around 95,000 clones, with more than 75% seen only once. Together, the top ten hold 15% to 20% of the sample.

Reading from cysteine to phenylalanine, the CDR3 counts 13 amino acids. Of the read, only the CDR3 DNA is kept; its 39 bases are in frame from base 1. As encoded in the germline V gene, CDR1 is KGHSH while CDR2 is LQKENI. V and J lose 3 bases and 8 bases, and a span of 13 bases separates them. These data belong to a study of T cell responses to AZD1222 COVID-19 vaccine (dated by TCRdb to the early 2020s). Context from the whole study: AZD1222 recipients given second doses at about 4 weeks or at about 12 weeks were pooled, since spike-specific TCR depth and breadth were not found to differ between the two schedules. A total of about 230 trial participants underwent TCR sequencing, of whom 200 to 220 received two doses of AZD1222 and 26 received two doses of the MenACWY control vaccine. Trial participants were enrolled by age into subgroups of 18-55, 56-69 and 70-plus years, and around 150, 28 and 57 TCR-sequenced participants, respectively, were included in these subgroups. Results the study describes overall, beyond this receptor: Conclusions about previously exposed vaccinees were limited because only a handful of AZD1222 recipients were SARS-CoV-2 seropositive at baseline. In the small 56-69-year group, the increase in depth fell short of significance, most likely because of low power. Participants were mostly white British, with more females than males. The authors suggested clonal diversity may have been underestimated. The whole spike protein was spanned by vaccine-associated CD4 TCRs, and dominant responses were seen in regions 160-218 and 743-854. Because no samples from the day 14 peak response were available, repertoires could be characterized only after the peak T cell response. After two AZD1222 doses, both the breadth and the depth of spike-specific TCRs were significantly higher than at day 0 and than in MenACWY recipients. Nearly half of unique spike-specific TCRs reportedly recognized epitopes outside regions mutated in the B.1.351 and B.1.1.7 variants.

In light of the paper, this sample's time point label describes: baseline before first vaccination. Vaccinee samples came from UK trials COV001 and COV002, including a single-blind randomized controlled phase 2/3 trial of AZD1222 (ChAdOx1 nCoV-19) in healthy adults. For TCRbeta chain sequencing, PBMC samples from trial participants were taken at day 0 and at day 28 after the second dose. The receptor's source is an adult in good health. This sample comprised peripheral blood, obtained on day 0 of AZD1222 vaccination. The rearranged segments are TRBV18 and TRBJ1-1; TRBD1 is perhaps the D gene, given 6 matching bases. The CDR3 protein sequence reads: CASSPENTGEAFF. The sequenced DNA is TGTGCCAGCTCACCGGAGAACACAGGGGAAGCTTTCTTT. The variable domain in full, with residues beyond the CDR3 obtained from the reference TRBV18 and TRBJ1-1 genes, is NAGVMQNPRHLVRRRGQEARLRCSPMKGHSHVYWYRQLPEEGLKFMVYLQKENIIDESGMPKERFSAEFPKEGPSILRIQQVVRGDSAAYFCASSPENTGEAFFGQGTRLTVV.